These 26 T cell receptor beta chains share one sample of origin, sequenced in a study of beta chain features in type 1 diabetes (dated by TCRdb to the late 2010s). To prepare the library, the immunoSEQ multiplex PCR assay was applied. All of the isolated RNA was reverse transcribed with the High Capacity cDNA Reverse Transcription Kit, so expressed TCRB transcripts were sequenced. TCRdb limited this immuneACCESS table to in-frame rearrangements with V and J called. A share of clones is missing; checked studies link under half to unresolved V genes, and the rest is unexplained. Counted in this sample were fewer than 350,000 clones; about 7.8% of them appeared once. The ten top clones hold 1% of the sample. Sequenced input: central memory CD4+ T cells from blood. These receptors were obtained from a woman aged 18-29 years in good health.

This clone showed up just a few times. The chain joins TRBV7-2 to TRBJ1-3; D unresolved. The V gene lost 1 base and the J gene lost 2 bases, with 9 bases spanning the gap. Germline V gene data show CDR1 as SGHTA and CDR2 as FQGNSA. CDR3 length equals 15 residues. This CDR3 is CASSLGPQAGNTIYF. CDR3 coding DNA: TGTGCCAGCAGCTTAGGCCCCCAGGCTGGAAACACCATATATTTT. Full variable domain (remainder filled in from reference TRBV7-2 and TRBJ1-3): GAGVSQSPSNKVTEKGKDVELRCDPISGHTALYWYRQSLGQGLEFLIYFQGNSAPDKSGLPSDRFSAERTGGSVSTLTIQRTQQEDSAVYLCASSLGPQAGNTIYFGEGSWLTVV.

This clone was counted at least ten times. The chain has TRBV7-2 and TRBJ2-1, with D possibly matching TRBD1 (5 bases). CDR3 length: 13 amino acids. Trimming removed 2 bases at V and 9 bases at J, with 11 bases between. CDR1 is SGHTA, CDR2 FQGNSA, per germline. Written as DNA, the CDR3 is TGTGCCAGCAGCTTAAGACAGTTTGGTGAGCAGTTCTTC. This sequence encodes CASSLRQFGEQFF.

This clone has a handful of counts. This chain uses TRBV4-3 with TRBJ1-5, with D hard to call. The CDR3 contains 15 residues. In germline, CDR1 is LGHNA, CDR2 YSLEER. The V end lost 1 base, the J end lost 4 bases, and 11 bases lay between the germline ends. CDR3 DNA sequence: TGCGCCAGCAGCCAAGGGAGGCAGCGGAATCAGCCCCAGCATTTT. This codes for CASSQGRQRNQPQHF.

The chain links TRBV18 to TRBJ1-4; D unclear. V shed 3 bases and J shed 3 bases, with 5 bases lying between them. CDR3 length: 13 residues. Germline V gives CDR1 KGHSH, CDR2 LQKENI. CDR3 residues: CASSPDPNEKLFF. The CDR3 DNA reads TGTGCCAGCTCACCGGATCCTAATGAAAAACTGTTTTTT. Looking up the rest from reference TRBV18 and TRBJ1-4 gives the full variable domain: NAGVMQNPRHLVRRRGQEARLRCSPMKGHSHVYWYRQLPEEGLKFMVYLQKENIIDESGMPKERFSAEFPKEGPSILRIQQVVRGDSAAYFCASSPDPNEKLFFGSGTQLSVL.

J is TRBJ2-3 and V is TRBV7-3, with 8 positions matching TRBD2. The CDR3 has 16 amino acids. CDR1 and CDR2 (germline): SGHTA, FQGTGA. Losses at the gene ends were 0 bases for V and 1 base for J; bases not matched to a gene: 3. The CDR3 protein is CASSLTGSGGTDTQYF. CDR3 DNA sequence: TGTGCCAGCAGCTTAACTGGTAGCGGGGGCACAGATACGCAGTATTTT.

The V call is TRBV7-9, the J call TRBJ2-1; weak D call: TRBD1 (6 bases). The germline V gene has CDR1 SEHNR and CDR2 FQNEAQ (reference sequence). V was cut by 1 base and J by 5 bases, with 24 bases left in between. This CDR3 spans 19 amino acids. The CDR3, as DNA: TGTGCCAGCAGCTTAGAACAGGGTTTTGCTCAAATGGTCGACAATGAGCAGTTCTTC. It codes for CASSLEQGFAQMVDNEQFF.

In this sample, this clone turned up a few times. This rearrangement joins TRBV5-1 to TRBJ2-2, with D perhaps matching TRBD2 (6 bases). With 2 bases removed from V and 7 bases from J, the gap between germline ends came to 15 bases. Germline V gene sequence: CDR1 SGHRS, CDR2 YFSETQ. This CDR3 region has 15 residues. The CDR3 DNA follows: TGCGCCAGCAGCTTAGCGGGCCGAAATGGCGGGGAGCTGTTTTTT. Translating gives CASSLAGRNGGELFF.

The CDR3 loop reads CASSLAPGYNEQFF. The CDR3, as DNA: TGTGCCAGCAGCTTAGCTCCTGGATACAATGAGCAGTTCTTC. The rearrangement uses TRBV7-2 and TRBJ2-1; no clear D gene. The CDR3 spans 14 residues. Trimming shortened V by 0 bases and J by 4 bases, and 7 bases separated the two germline ends. The V gene's germline CDR1 is SGHTA and CDR2 FQGNSA.

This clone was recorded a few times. CDR3 sequence reads: CSVVERAGQPQHF. As DNA, the CDR3 is TGCAGCGTTGTGGAGAGGGCGGGTCAGCCCCAGCATTTT. J is TRBJ1-5 and V is TRBV29-1; D gene uncertain. This CDR3 contains 13 residues. Germline V gene sequence: CDR1 SQVTM, CDR2 ANQGSEA. Trimming left V 4 bases short and J 6 bases short, with 13 bases between.

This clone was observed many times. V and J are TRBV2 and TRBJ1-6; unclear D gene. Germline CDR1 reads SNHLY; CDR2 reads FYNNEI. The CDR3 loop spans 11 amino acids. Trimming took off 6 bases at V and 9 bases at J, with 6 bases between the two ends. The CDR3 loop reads CASSPRSPLHF. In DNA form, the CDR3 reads TGTGCCAGCAGCCCACGTTCACCCCTCCACTTT. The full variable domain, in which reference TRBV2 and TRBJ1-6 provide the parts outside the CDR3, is EPEVTQTPSHQVTQMGQEVILRCVPISNHLYFYWYRQILGQKVEFLVSFYNNEISEKSEIFDDQFSVERPDGSNFTLKIRSTKLEDSAMYFCASSPRSPLHFGNGTRLTVT.

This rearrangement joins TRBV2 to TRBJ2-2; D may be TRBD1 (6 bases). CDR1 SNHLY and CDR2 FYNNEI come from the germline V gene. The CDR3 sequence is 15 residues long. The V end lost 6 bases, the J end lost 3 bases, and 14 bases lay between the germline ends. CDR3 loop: CASRTGTRYTGELFF. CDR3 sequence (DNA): TGTGCCAGCAGGACGGGGACAAGATACACCGGGGAGCTGTTTTTT.

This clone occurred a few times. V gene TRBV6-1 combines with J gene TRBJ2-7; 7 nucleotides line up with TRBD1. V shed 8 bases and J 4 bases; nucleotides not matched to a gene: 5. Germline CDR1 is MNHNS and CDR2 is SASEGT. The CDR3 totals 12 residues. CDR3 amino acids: CASGTDLYEQYV. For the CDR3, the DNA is TGTGCCAGCGGGACAGACCTTTACGAGCAGTACGTC.

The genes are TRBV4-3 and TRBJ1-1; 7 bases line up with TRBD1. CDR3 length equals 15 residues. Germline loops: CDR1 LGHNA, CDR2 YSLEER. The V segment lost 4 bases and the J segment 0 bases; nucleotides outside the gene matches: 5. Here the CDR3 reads CASSRLTGLNTEAFF. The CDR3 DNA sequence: TGCGCCAGCAGCCGTTTGACAGGGCTGAACACTGAAGCTTTCTTT.

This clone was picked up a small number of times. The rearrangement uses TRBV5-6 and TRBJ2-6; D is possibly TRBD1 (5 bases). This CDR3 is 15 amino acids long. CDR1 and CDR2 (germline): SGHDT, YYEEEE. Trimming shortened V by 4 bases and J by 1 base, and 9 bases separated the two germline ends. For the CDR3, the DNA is TGTGCCAGCAGCCTCAGGGATTCTGGGGCCAACGTCCTGACTTTC. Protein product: CASSLRDSGANVLTF.

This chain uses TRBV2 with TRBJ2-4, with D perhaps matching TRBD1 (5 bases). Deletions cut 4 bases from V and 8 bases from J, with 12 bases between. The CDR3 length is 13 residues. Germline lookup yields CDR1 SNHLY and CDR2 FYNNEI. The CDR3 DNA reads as TGTGCCAGCAGTGGACAGATAGAGGACATTCAGTACTTC. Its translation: CASSGQIEDIQYF.

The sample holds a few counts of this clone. DNA of the CDR3: TGTGCCAGCAGCCAGGTTACAGGCTTCGGGAGAGTTAATGAAAAACTGTTTTTT. Translation: CASSQVTGFGRVNEKLFF. V and J are TRBV4-2 and TRBJ1-4; maybe TRBD1 (5 bases). Trimming stripped 3 bases from V and 4 bases from J, with 21 bases between. This CDR3 contains 18 residues. Germline-derived CDR1 and CDR2 are LGHNA and YNFKEQ.

CDR3 loop: CASHRQASQETQYF. The CDR3 coding sequence is TGTGCCAGCCATAGACAGGCTTCCCAAGAGACCCAGTACTTC. The gene calls are TRBV2 and TRBJ2-5; TRBD1 might be the D (6 bases). Between the trimmed V and J ends, which lost 8 bases and 1 base, there was a span of 14 bases. This CDR3 contains 14 residues. Germline CDR1 is SNHLY and CDR2 is FYNNEI.

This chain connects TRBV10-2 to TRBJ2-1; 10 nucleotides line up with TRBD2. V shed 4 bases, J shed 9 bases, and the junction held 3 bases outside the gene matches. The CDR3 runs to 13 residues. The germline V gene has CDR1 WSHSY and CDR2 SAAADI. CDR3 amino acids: CASSVQREGEQFF. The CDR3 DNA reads TGCGCCAGCAGTGTCCAGCGGGAGGGTGAGCAGTTCTTC.

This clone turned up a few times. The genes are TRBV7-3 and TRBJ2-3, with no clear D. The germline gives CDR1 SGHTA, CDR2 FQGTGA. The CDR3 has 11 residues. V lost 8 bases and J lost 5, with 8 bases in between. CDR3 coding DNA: TGTGCCAGCGCTTCCCTAGATACGCAGTATTTT. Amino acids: CASASLDTQYF.

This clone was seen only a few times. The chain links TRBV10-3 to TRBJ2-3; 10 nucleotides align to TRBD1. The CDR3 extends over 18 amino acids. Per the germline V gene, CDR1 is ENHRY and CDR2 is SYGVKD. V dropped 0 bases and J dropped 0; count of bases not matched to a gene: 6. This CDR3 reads CAISESPGTGASTDTQYF. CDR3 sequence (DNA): TGTGCCATCAGTGAGTCGCCCGGGACAGGGGCGAGCACAGATACGCAGTATTTT.

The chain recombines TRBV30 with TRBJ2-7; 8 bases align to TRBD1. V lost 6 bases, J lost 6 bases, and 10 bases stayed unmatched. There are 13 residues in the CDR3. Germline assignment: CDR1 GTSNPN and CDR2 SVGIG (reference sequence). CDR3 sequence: CACSRGQTGEQYF. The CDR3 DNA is TGTGCCTGCTCCAGGGGGCAGACGGGCGAGCAGTACTTC. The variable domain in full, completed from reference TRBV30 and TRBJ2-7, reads SQTIHQWPATLVQPVGSPLSLECTVEGTSNPNLYWYRQAAGRGLQLLFYSVGIGQISSEVPQNLSASRPQDRQFILSSKKLLLSDSGFYLCACSRGQTGEQYFGPGTRLTVT.

Written as DNA, the CDR3 is TGTGCCAGCAGCTTAGGGAGAGCCGACGGGACAGAAGCTTTCTTT. Protein: CASSLGRADGTEAFF. The rearrangement joins TRBV7-6 to TRBJ1-1; a weak D match, TRBD1 (6 bases). The germline CDR1 and CDR2 sequences are SGHVS and FNYEAQ. The CDR3 spans 15 residues. With 1 base removed from V and 8 bases from J, the gap between germline ends came to 17 bases.

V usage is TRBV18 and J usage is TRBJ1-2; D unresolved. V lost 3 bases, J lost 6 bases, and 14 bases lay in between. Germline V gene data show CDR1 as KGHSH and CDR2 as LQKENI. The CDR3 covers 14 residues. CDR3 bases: TGTGCCAGCTCACCCTACGGCGGGGAGAATGGCTACACCTTC. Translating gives CASSPYGGENGYTF.

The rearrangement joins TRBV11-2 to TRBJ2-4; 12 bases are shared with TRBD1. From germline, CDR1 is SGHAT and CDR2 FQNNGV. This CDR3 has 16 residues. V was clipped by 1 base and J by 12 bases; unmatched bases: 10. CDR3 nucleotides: TGTGCCAGCAGCTTAGGGATCGGGACAGGGGGCTGGGGTCAGTACTTC. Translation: CASSLGIGTGGWGQYF.

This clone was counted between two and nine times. The CDR3 loop reads CASSPPGTPYEQYF. CDR3 nucleotides: TGTGCCAGCTCACCTCCGGGGACACCTTACGAGCAGTACTTC. The V call is TRBV18, the J call TRBJ2-7; D might be TRBD1 (6 bases). The length of the CDR3 is 14 residues. The V gene lost 3 bases and the J gene lost 4 bases, with 13 bases spanning the gap. Germline CDR1 and CDR2: KGHSH and LQKENI. Drawing the rest from reference TRBV18 and TRBJ2-7, the complete variable domain is NAGVMQNPRHLVRRRGQEARLRCSPMKGHSHVYWYRQLPEEGLKFMVYLQKENIIDESGMPKERFSAEFPKEGPSILRIQQVVRGDSAAYFCASSPPGTPYEQYFGPGTRLTVT.

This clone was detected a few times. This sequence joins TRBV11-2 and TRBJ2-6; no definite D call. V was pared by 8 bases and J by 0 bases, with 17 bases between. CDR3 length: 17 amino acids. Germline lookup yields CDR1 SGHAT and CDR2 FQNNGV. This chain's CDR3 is CASYPFSLFSGANVLTF. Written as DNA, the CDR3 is TGTGCCAGCTACCCTTTCAGTCTCTTCTCTGGGGCCAACGTCCTGACTTTC. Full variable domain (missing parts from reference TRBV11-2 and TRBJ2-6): EAGVAQSPRYKIIEKRQSVAFWCNPISGHATLYWYQQILGQGPKLLIQFQNNGVVDDSQLPKDRFSAERLKGVDSTLKIQPAKLEDSAVYLCASYPFSLFSGANVLTFGAGSRLTVL.